This T cell receptor beta chain is drawn from a study of cytomegalovirus exposure and HLA in healthy donors. Germline lookup yields CDR1 SGHRS and CDR2 YFSETQ. This CDR3 spans 14 amino acids. Between the trimmed V and J ends, which lost 7 bases and 0 bases, there was a span of 11 bases. A multiplex PCR was run with 60 Vbeta primers and 13 Jbeta primers. TCRdb's copy holds only in-frame clones and misses some; the assay was immunoSEQ multiplex PCR. The table shows 90,000 to 100,000 clones, with 76% occurring only once. With regard to this clone: Its antigen remains unidentified.

Regarding the study as a whole: Being productive about 90% or about 30% of the time was typical of most TCR beta V segments in an earlier analysis. A later analysis linked a missense DCLRE1C variant to TCR beta V- and J-gene trimming.

The chain is built from TRBV5-1 and TRBJ2-1; D is unclear. Sequencing was performed on PBMCs. This TCR came from a man aged 35 to 55 in good health and CMV-seronegative. In DNA form, the CDR3 reads TGCGCCAGCTGTCGGCGGCCCTCCTACAATGAGCAGTTCTTC. This encodes CASCRRPSYNEQFF.